The entry below describes one T cell receptor beta chain. Given a much more abundant clone one base away, this may be a read error. Profiled with immunoSEQ multiplex PCR; TCRdb holds only in-frame clones, not every one. The sample holds a few hundred thousand clones, 70% to 90% seen once. These data belong to a study of blood T cell repertoires in COVID-19. Study-level information: From the United States, Italy and Spain came samples of acute and convalescent COVID-19. Nucleic acid was either cDNA or gDNA, and it came from T cells, B-cell-depleted T cells, or PBMCs.

Allocation to cohorts depended on clinical history reported by the participants. Two negative PCRs, clearance, or symptom resolution characterized the recovered Cohort 3 donors. The CDR3 covers 13 residues. Trimming removed 5 bases at V and 1 base at J, with 6 bases between. Germline CDR1 is SGHVS and CDR2 is FNYEAQ. The V and J genes are TRBV7-6 and TRBJ1-5, with D hard to call. The sequence derives from a man younger than 45 who had recovered from COVID-19. The source material was PBMCs or T cells enriched from blood (not recorded which). The CDR3 loop is CASSTGSNQPQHF. CDR3 in DNA: TGTGCCAGCAGCACGGGGAGCAATCAGCCCCAGCATTTT. The full variable domain, completed using reference TRBV7-6 and TRBJ1-5, is GAGVSQSPRYKVTKRGQDVALRCDPISGHVSLYWYRQALGQGPEFLTYFNYEAQQDKSGLPNDRFSAERPEGSISTLTIQRTEQRDSAMYRCASSTGSNQPQHFGDGTRLSIL.